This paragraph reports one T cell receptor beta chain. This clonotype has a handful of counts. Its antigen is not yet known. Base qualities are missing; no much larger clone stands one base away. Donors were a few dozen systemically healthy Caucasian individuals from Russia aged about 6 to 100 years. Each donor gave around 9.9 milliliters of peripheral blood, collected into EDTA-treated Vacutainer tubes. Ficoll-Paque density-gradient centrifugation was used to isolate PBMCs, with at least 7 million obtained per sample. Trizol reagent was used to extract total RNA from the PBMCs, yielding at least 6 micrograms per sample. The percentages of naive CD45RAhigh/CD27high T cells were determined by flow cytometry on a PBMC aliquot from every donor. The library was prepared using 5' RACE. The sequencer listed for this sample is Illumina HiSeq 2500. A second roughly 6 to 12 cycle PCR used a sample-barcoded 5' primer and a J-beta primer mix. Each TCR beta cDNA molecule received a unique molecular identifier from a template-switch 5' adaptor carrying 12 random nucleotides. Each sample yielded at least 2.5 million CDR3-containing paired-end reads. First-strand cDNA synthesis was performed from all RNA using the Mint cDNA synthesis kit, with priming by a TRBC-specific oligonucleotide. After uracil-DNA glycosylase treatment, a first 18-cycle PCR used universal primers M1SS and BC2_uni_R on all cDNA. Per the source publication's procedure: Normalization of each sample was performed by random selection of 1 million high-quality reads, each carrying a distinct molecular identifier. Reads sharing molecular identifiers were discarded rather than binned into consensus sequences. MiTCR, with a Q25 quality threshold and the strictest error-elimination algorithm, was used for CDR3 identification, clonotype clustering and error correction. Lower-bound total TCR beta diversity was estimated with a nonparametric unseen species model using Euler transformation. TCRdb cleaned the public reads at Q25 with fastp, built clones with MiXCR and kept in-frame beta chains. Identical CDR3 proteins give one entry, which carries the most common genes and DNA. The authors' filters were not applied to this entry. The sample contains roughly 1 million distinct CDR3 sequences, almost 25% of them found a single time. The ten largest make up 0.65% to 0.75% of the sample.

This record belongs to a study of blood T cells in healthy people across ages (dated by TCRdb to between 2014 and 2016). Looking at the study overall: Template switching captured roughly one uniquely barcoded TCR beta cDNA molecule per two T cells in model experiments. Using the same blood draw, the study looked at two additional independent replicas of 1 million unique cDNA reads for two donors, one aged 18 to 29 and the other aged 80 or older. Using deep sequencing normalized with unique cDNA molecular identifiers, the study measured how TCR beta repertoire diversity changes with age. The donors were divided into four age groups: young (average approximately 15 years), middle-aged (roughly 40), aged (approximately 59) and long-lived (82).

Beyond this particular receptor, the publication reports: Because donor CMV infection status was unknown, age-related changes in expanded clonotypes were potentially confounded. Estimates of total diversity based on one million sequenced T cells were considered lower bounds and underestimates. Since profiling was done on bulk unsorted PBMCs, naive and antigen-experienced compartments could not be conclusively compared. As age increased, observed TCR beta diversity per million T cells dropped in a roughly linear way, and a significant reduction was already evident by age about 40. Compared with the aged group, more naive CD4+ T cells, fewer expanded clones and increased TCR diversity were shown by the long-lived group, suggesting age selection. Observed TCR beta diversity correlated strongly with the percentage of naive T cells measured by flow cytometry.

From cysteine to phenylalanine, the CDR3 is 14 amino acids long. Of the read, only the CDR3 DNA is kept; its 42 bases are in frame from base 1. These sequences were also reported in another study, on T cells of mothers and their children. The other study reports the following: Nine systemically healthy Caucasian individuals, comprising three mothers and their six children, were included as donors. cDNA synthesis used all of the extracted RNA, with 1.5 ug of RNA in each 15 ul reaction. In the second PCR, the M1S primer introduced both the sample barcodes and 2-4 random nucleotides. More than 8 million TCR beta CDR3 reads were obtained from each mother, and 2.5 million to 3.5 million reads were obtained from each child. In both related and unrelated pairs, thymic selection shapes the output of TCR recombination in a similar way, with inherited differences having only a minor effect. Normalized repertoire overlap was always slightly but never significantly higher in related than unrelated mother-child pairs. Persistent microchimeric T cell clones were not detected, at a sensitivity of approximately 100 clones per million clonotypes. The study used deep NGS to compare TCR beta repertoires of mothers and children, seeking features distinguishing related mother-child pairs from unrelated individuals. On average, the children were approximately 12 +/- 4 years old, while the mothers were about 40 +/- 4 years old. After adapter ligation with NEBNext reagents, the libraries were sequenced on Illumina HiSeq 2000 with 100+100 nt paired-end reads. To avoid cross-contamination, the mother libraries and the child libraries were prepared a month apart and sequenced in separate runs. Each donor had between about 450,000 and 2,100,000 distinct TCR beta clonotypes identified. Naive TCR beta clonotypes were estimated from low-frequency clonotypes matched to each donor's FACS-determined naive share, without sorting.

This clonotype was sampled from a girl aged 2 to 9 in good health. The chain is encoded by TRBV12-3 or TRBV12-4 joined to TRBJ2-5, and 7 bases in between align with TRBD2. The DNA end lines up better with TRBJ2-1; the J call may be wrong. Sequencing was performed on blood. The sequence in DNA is TGTGCCAGCACGCTAGCGGTCAAACGGAATGAGCAGTTCTTC. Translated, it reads CASTLAVKRNEQFF.